This entry lists 5 T cell receptor beta chains sequenced from one sample in a study of T cells in Graves' hyperthyroidism and ophthalmopathy. TCR beta CDR3 region amplification was performed from RNA transcripts. In the first-round RT-PCR of the TCR CDR3, the HTBI primer set was used. TCRdb called the multiplex PCR reads again in MiXCR, with one record for every CDR3 protein. The sample contains 490,000 or so distinct CDR3 sequences, about 20% of which appear only once. Sequencing used blood. These receptor sequences come from a man in his forties with Graves' ophthalmopathy.

This clonotype occurred a few times. The rearrangement links TRBV24-1 to TRBJ1-5; D gene unclear. The CDR3 runs 13 residues. V was shortened by 2 bases and J by 4 bases, with 5 bases between the two germline ends. Germline CDR1 reads KGHDR; CDR2 reads SFDVKD. The CDR3 region is CATSDSPNQPQHF. The CDR3 bases are TGTGCCACCAGTGATTCCCCGAATCAGCCCCAGCATTTT.

The chain is built from TRBV5-1 and TRBJ2-2, with D perhaps TRBD2 (6 bases). The length of the CDR3 is 15 residues. Germline V gene sequence: CDR1 SGHRS, CDR2 YFSETQ. Trimming left V 4 bases short and J 3 bases short, with 13 bases between. For the CDR3, the DNA is TGCGCCAGCAGCCTATGGGACTTGGACACCGGGGAGCTGTTTTTT. It translates to CASSLWDLDTGELFF.

A few counts support this clonotype. This chain joins TRBV10-3 and TRBJ1-5; D is unresolved. V was pared by 0 bases and J by 4 bases, with 16 bases between. From germline, CDR1 is ENHRY and CDR2 SYGVKD. The CDR3 totals 17 residues. The DNA for the CDR3 is TGTGCCATCAGTGAGTCGCTTATAAAAGATCGGAATCAGCCCCAGCATTTT. This codes for CAISESLIKDRNQPQHF.

J is TRBJ1-5 and V is TRBV2, with D possibly being TRBD1 (5 bases). V was shortened by 8 bases and J by 3 bases, with 14 bases between the two germline ends. The CDR3 contains 14 residues. The germline CDR1 and CDR2 sequences are SNHLY and FYNNEI. The CDR3 loop is CASGLGVTNQPQHF. CDR3 nucleotides: TGTGCCAGCGGCCTAGGGGTTACCAATCAGCCCCAGCATTTT.

To note about this clonotype: A much larger clone lies a single base off, so this may be a read error. Because the CDR3 is missing its conserved closing phenylalanine or tryptophan, this is likely a read error. The chain employs TRBV18 and TRBJ1-1; 8 bases line up with TRBD1. The V gene end was trimmed by 3 bases and the J gene end by 3 bases; junction bases not matched to a gene: 6. The CDR3 is 15 residues long. The V gene's germline CDR1 is KGHSH and CDR2 LQKENI. The CDR3 DNA reads TGTGCCAGCTCACCGACGACAGGGGCGGACACTGAAGCTTTCCTT. It translates to CASSPTTGADTEAFL.